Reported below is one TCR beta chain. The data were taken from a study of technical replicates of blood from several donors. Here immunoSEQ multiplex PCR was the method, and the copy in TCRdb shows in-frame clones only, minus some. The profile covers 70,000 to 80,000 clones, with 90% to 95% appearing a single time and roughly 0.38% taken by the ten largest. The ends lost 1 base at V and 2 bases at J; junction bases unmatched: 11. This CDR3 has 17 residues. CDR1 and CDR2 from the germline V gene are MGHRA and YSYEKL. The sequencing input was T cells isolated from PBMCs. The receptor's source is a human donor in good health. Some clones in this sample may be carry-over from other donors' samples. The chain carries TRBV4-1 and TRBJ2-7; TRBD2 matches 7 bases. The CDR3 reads CASSQVGAGYTAYEQYF. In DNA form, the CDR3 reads TGCGCCAGCAGCCAAGTGGGAGCGGGATATACGGCCTACGAGCAGTACTTC.